The 2 T cell receptor beta chains below all came from one sample that was sequenced in a study of T cell responses to AZD1222 COVID-19 vaccine. Measured with immunoSEQ multiplex PCR; TCRdb has only the in-frame clones, and not every one. Found here are about 70,000 clones, 84% of them singletons; the top ten hold about a tenth. Specimen: peripheral blood, collected on day 0 of AZD1222 vaccination. The receptors here all came from an adult in good health.

The CDR3 sequence is CASSQERTGAGGNTIYF. The CDR3 region has the DNA TGTGCCAGCAGCCAAGAACGGACAGGGGCGGGGGGAAACACCATATATTTT. The J gene is TRBJ1-3, the V gene TRBV4-2; TRBD1 agrees at 9 bases. J gave up 4 bases and V 0 bases, and 7 bases lay outside the gene matches. This CDR3 contains 17 residues. Per the germline V gene, CDR1 is LGHNA and CDR2 is YNFKEQ.

The V and J genes are TRBV11-2 and TRBJ1-1; the D is unclear. Looked up from germline, CDR1 is SGHAT and CDR2 is FQNNGV. The CDR3 covers 13 residues. V gave up 4 bases and J gave up 5 bases, with 11 bases separating them. The CDR3 spells CASSYRESTEAFF. The CDR3 nucleotides are TGTGCCAGCAGCTATAGGGAAAGTACTGAAGCTTTCTTT.